A selection of T cell receptor beta chains follows, all from one sample in a study of spatial heterogeneity in lung cancer. One entry per CDR3 protein, called by TCRdb with MiXCR from the 5' RACE reads. The table has 75,000 to 85,000 distinct CDR3 sequences, approximately 20% seen once. The specimen comprised PBMCs, sampled at surgery. These TCRs come from a male donor with early-stage non-small cell lung cancer. CDR3s include the opening cysteine and the closing phenylalanine or tryptophan. The D gene is left open where the match is weak. Some rows have no size entry. The others give once, few or many, or a class for an expanded clone.

D: TRBD1; size: NA; J: TRBJ2-3; V: TRBV11-1; DNA: TGTGCCAGCAGCTTAGGGCCCGGACAGGCCACAGATACGCAGTATTTT; CDR3: CASSLGPGQATDTQYF
D: TRBD1; size: NA; J: TRBJ1-2; V: TRBV28; DNA: TGTGCCAGCAGATTGACAGGGGGCTACTATGGCTACACCTTC; CDR3: CASRLTGGYYGYTF
D: TRBD1; size: few; J: TRBJ2-1; V: TRBV5-1; DNA: TGCGCCAGCAGCTCCCGCGACAGGGGTTACAATGAGCAGTTCTTC; CDR3: CASSSRDRGYNEQFF
D: NA; size: NA; J: TRBJ1-1; V: TRBV9; DNA: TGTGCCAGCAGCGTAGGGGGGTACACTGAAGCTTTCTTT; CDR3: CASSVGGYTEAFF
D: NA; size: NA; J: TRBJ1-2; V: TRBV28; DNA: TGTGCCAGCACCTTACAGGGAGCTAACTATGGCTACACCTTC; CDR3: CASTLQGANYGYTF
D: NA; size: NA; J: TRBJ2-7; V: TRBV7-6; DNA: TGTGCCAGCAGCTCTCGAGCCTACGAGCAGTACTTC; CDR3: CASSSRAYEQYF
D: TRBD2; size: many; J: TRBJ2-1; V: TRBV10-3; DNA: TGTGCCATCAGTGTGGACCCCGGGGGGGACAATGAGCAGTTCTTC; CDR3: CAISVDPGGDNEQFF
D: TRBD1; size: many; J: TRBJ2-7; V: TRBV29-1; DNA: TGCAGCGTTGATTCGGACAGGGGAAAATACGAGCAGTACTTC; CDR3: CSVDSDRGKYEQYF
D: NA; size: few; J: TRBJ1-2; V: TRBV7-9; DNA: TGTGCCAGCAGCCCTGGTATAGGGGGCTATGGCTACACCTTC; CDR3: CASSPGIGGYGYTF
D: TRBD2; size: few; J: TRBJ2-3; V: TRBV7-2; DNA: TGTGCCAGCAGCCGCGGCGCGGGGGGGCGAACAGATACGCAGTATTTT; CDR3: CASSRGAGGRTDTQYF
D: NA; size: few; J: TRBJ1-2; V: TRBV19; DNA: TGTGCCAGTAGTAGCTTCCAGGCGACGTTCTATGGCTACACCTTC; CDR3: CASSSFQATFYGYTF
D: NA; size: NA; J: TRBJ2-3; V: TRBV5-1; DNA: TGCGCCAGCAGCGCCCGGGCTGCGGTCATCTCTAGCACAGATACGCAGTATTTT; CDR3: CASSARAAVISSTDTQYF
D: NA; size: NA; J: TRBJ2-5; V: TRBV6-2/TRBV6-3; DNA: TGTGCCAGCAGTTACTCGATTGGAGGGGGAACAGACCAAGAGACCCAGTACTTC; CDR3: CASSYSIGGGTDQETQYF
D: NA; size: many; J: TRBJ2-2; V: TRBV12-3/TRBV12-4; DNA: TGTGCCAGCACCCCGCGGGGCAGGGGCTGGCGAACCGGGGAGCTGTTTTTT; CDR3: CASTPRGRGWRTGELFF
D: TRBD1; size: NA; J: TRBJ1-6; V: TRBV6-6; DNA: TGTGCCAGCACCCTAACCGGGACAGGGGGAAATTCAGCCCTCCACTTT; CDR3: CASTLTGTGGNSALHF
D: TRBD1; size: many; J: TRBJ2-5; V: TRBV29-1; DNA: TGCAGCGCTGACGAGGGGGCGCAAGAGACCCAGTACTTC; CDR3: CSADEGAQETQYF
D: NA; size: NA; J: TRBJ2-3; V: TRBV27; DNA: TGTGCCAGCAGTCTCACCGGGACCCCGAGGACAGATACGCAGTATTTT; CDR3: CASSLTGTPRTDTQYF
D: TRBD1; size: NA; J: TRBJ1-2; V: TRBV24-1; DNA: TGTGCCACCGGCGACAGGGAAGAAGGCTACACCTTC; CDR3: CATGDREEGYTF
D: NA; size: NA; J: TRBJ2-7; V: TRBV12-3/TRBV12-4; DNA: TGTGCCAGCAGTCTAACGACATTTACCTACGAGCAGTACTTC; CDR3: CASSLTTFTYEQYF
D: NA; size: few; J: TRBJ2-3; V: TRBV21-1; DNA: TGTGCCAGCAGCAAAGGCGCTAGCGGGGGTCCTCGCACAGATACGCAGTATTTT; CDR3: CASSKGASGGPRTDTQYF